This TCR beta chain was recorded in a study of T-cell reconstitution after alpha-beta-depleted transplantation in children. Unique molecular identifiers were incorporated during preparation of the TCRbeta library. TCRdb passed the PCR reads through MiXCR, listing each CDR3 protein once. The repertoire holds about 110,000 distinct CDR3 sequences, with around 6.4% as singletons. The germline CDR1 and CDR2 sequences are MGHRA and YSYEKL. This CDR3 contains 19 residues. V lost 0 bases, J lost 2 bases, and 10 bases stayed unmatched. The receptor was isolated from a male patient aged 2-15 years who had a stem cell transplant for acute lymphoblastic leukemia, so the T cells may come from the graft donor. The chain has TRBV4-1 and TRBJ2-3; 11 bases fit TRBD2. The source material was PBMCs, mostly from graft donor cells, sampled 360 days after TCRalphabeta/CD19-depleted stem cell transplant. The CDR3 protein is CASSQERLAGGLLTDTQYF. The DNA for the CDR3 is TGCGCCAGCAGCCAAGAAAGGCTAGCGGGGGGCTTACTCACAGATACGCAGTATTTT.